A single sample is the source of the 26 T cell receptor beta chains below, sequenced in a study of blood T cells in healthy people across ages. With a J-beta primer mix and a sample-barcoded 5' primer, a second PCR ran roughly 6 to 11 cycles. TCRdb passed the 5' RACE reads through MiXCR, listing each CDR3 protein once. The sample has some 1.4 million distinct CDR3 sequences; approximately 40% are singletons. Material: blood. The receptors originated from a woman younger than 35 in good health.

The rearrangement uses TRBV6-5 and TRBJ2-4; 9 nucleotides align to TRBD2. The J call may be in error: the DNA end matches TRBJ2-7 better. Germline values: CDR1 MNHEY, CDR2 SVGAGI. This CDR3 is 15 amino acids long. The CDR3 is CASSYAGGGTYEQYF. CDR3 nucleotides: TGTGCCAGCAGTTATGCGGGAGGGGGCACGTACGAGCAGTACTTC.

The CDR3 DNA is TGTGCCAGCAGCCAGACCAGGGATAATGAAAAACTGTTTTTT. Translation gives CASSQTRDNEKLFF. The chain combines TRBV6-5 with TRBJ1-4, with D perhaps matching TRBD1 (5 bases). V lost 6 bases and J 4 bases, leaving 12 bases between the germline ends. This CDR3 comprises 14 residues. Per the germline V gene, CDR1 is MNHEY and CDR2 is SVGAGI.

This clonotype has only a few counts. V usage is TRBV4-2 and J usage is TRBJ2-1; 8 bases are shared with TRBD2. J lost 4 bases, V lost 0 bases, and 2 bases had no gene match. The CDR3 covers 15 residues. Germline CDR1 and CDR2: LGHNA and YNFKEQ. The CDR3 loop reads CASSQEASGYNEQFF. CDR3 bases: TGTGCCAGCAGCCAAGAGGCTAGCGGGTACAATGAGCAGTTCTTC.

This sequence joins TRBV7-2 and TRBJ2-7, with D tentatively TRBD1 (8 bases). This CDR3 region has 13 residues. V dropped 8 bases and J dropped 4 bases, with 15 bases sitting between them. CDR1 is SGHTA and CDR2 is FQGNSA in the germline V gene. The CDR3 DNA reads as TGTGCCAGCGGGGGGGACAGGTTTTACGAGCAGTACTTC. Translated: CASGGDRFYEQYF.

This clonotype was counted between two and nine times. The chain links TRBV5-1 to TRBJ2-3; TRBD2 aligns across 11 bases. Looked up from germline, CDR1 is SGHRS and CDR2 is YFSETQ. The CDR3 is 17 amino acids. With 4 bases clipped from V and 6 bases from J, the junction kept 13 bases outside the gene matches. The CDR3 bases are TGCGCCAGCAGCCCCCCAACTTCGACTAGCGGGGCGGATACGCAGTATTTT. Translated: CASSPPTSTSGADTQYF.

The V call is TRBV2, the J call TRBJ2-7; 7 bases align to TRBD2. Germline trimming cut 6 bases from V and 5 bases from J; bases unmatched to any gene: 13. There are 15 residues in the CDR3. Germline CDR1 is SNHLY and CDR2 is FYNNEI. The CDR3 DNA follows: TGTGCCAGCAGCAGACTAGCCTTCATCTTCGACGAGCAGTACTTC. Translated, it gives CASSRLAFIFDEQYF.

The V call is TRBV30, the J call TRBJ1-2; D call uncertain. The CDR3 is made up of 12 amino acids. Germline CDR1 is GTSNPN and CDR2 is SVGIG (reference sequence). The V and J ends lost 4 bases and 2 bases respectively, with 8 bases between them. The CDR3 region is CAWTVENYGYTF. CDR3 bases: TGTGCCTGGACGGTCGAGAACTATGGCTACACCTTC.

In this sample, this clonotype turned up many times. This chain uses TRBV28 with TRBJ2-7, with 10 bases lining up with TRBD1. This CDR3 spans 16 amino acids. Germline CDR1 MDHEN, CDR2 SYDVKM. Trimming at V came to 1 base and at J to 3 bases, leaving 6 bases not matched to a gene. CDR3 sequence reads: CASSLFGTGAYYEQYF. The CDR3 coding sequence is TGTGCCAGCAGTTTATTCGGGACAGGGGCCTACTACGAGCAGTACTTC.

On this clonotype itself: At one end, the junction sequence differs from germline, possibly due to a read error. This chain links TRBV29-1 with TRBJ2-1; D is unresolved. The CDR3 runs to 16 residues. CDR1 and CDR2 (germline): SQVTM, ANQGSEA. The CDR3 DNA follows: TGCAACGTTGTGGATGGTCCGGAGCTCTCCTACAATGAGCAGTTCTTC. Translation gives CNVVDGPELSYNEQFF.

The chain couples TRBV2 to TRBJ1-4; the match to TRBD1 covers 9 bases. J was trimmed by 0 bases and V by 6 bases; bases with no gene match: 11. Germline V CDR1 and CDR2: SNHLY, FYNNEI. The CDR3 has 18 amino acids. The CDR3 loop reads CASRNTGGPRATNEKLFF. The CDR3, as DNA: TGTGCCAGCAGGAATACAGGGGGCCCTAGAGCAACTAATGAAAAACTGTTTTTT.

The chain combines TRBV7-2 with TRBJ2-1; 10 bases fit TRBD1. The CDR3 covers 11 residues. Trimming removed 8 bases from V and 15 bases from J; junction bases left unmatched: 7. The germline CDR1 and CDR2 sequences are SGHTA and FQGNSA. The CDR3 DNA reads TGTGCCAGCCTTGGACAGGGGGTTTTGTTCTTC. Translated: CASLGQGVLFF.

The chain is built from TRBV27 and TRBJ2-2, with unresolved D. Germline V lookup: CDR1 MNHEY, CDR2 SMNVEV (reference sequence). The CDR3 loop spans 13 amino acids. V lost 5 bases and J 5 bases, leaving 9 bases between the germline ends. The CDR3 DNA sequence: TGTGCCAGCAGTGCGAAGGAGACCGGGGAGCTGTTTTTT. Amino acids: CASSAKETGELFF.

This clonotype came up a few times. J is TRBJ2-7 and V is TRBV21-1; TRBD1 is taken as the D call from the table, unchecked against the DNA. TRBV21-1 constitutes a pseudogene. There are 14 residues in the CDR3. The CDR3 coding sequence is TGTGCCAGCAGCAGGGGCTCGGGGGACAACGAGCAGTACTTC. Protein: CASSRGSGDNEQYF.

Turning to this clonotype: Being one base from a much bigger clone, this may be a read error. The rearrangement joins TRBV5-1 to TRBJ1-5, with a weak D call TRBD1 (5 bases). Trimming took off 3 bases at V and 1 base at J, with 11 bases between the two ends. This CDR3 is 15 amino acids long. Germline V gene sequence: CDR1 SGHRS, CDR2 YFSETQ. DNA of the CDR3: TGCGCCAGCAGCTGGGTTGGGGGAAGCAATCAGCCCCAGCATTTT. This gives the protein CASSWVGGSNQPQHF.

The V call is TRBV29-1, the J call TRBJ2-4, with a tentative D call TRBD2 (6 bases). This CDR3 has 15 residues. V was trimmed by 7 bases and J by 13 bases, leaving 29 bases between them. From germline, CDR1 is SQVTM and CDR2 ANQGSEA. The CDR3: CSAPHLSGSYNEQYF. The DNA for the CDR3 is TGCAGCGCTCCACACCTTAGCGGAAGCTACAATGAGCAGTACTTC.

This chain connects TRBV4-1 to TRBJ2-2; TRBD1 matches 8 bases. Unmatched junction bases numbered 9, after V lost 8 bases and J lost 1 base. This CDR3 region has 16 residues. Looked up from germline, CDR1 is MGHRA and CDR2 is YSYEKL. The CDR3 DNA follows: TGCGCCAGCCGAGCCCCCGACAGGGGGAACACCGGGGAGCTGTTTTTT. The encoded protein is CASRAPDRGNTGELFF.

This clonotype was detected a few times. V and J are TRBV3-1 and TRBJ2-1; TRBD2 matches 10 bases. The CDR3 has 17 residues. The V segment lost 7 bases and the J segment 4 bases; nucleotides outside the gene matches: 13. The germline CDR1 and CDR2 sequences are LGHDT and YNNKEL (reference sequence). In DNA form, the CDR3 reads TGTGCCAGCACCCCGACTAGCGGGCCATACACGTACAATGAGCAGTTCTTC. It specifies CASTPTSGPYTYNEQFF.

For this clonotype: Germline and junction disagree at one end, which may indicate a read error. The rearrangement links TRBV13 to TRBJ2-1; 7 nucleotides align to TRBD2. The CDR3 is 15 residues long. Germline-derived CDR1 and CDR2 are PRHDT and FYEKMQ (reference sequence). CDR3 sequence reads: CASSTGGSPYKEQFF. As DNA, the CDR3 is TGTGCCAGCAGTACCGGGGGGAGTCCCTACAAGGAGCAGTTCTTC.

The CDR3 bases are TGTGCCAGCAGCCCACAGACGGCAGGCTGGTCTTACACCTTC. It codes for CASSPQTAGWSYTF. The chain joins TRBV7-2 to TRBJ1-2; no clear D. Between the trimmed V and J ends, which lost 5 bases and 11 bases, there was a span of 21 bases. This CDR3 region has 14 residues. Germline V gene sequence: CDR1 SGHTA, CDR2 FQGNSA.

There are a few counts of this clonotype. The CDR3 protein is CASSYPGGQPYEQYF. CDR3 sequence (DNA): TGTGCCAGCAGTTACCCAGGGGGCCAGCCCTACGAGCAGTACTTC. The chain is built from TRBV6-5 and TRBJ2-7; 8 bases agree with TRBD1. CDR1 and CDR2 from the germline V gene are MNHEY and SVGAGI. V trimming: 2 bases; J trimming: 2 bases; junction bases outside the gene matches: 5. There are 15 residues in the CDR3.

The gene calls are TRBV6-5 and TRBJ1-6; 10 bases agree with TRBD1. Per the germline V gene, CDR1 is MNHEY and CDR2 is SVGAGI. J gave up 9 bases and V 6 bases, and 8 bases lay outside the gene matches. The CDR3 has 15 residues. This CDR3 is CASRAAGTGVSPLHF. The DNA of the CDR3 is TGTGCCAGCAGAGCGGCTGGGACAGGGGTTTCACCCCTCCACTTT.

Ten or more counts support this clonotype. The genes are TRBV3-1 and TRBJ2-1, with 7 bases that match TRBD2. Germline assignment: CDR1 LGHDT and CDR2 YNNKEL (reference sequence). The CDR3 is 17 residues long. V lost 1 base and J lost 6; bases outside the gene matches: 12. The CDR3 sequence: CASSQVRPAGRSNEQFF. The CDR3 DNA reads as TGTGCCAGCAGCCAAGTCCGCCCAGCGGGGCGCAGCAATGAGCAGTTCTTC.

The chain recombines TRBV20-1 with TRBJ2-3; 9 bases align to TRBD1. The CDR3 is 14 residues long. Germline V gene sequence: CDR1 DFQATT, CDR2 SNEGSKA (reference sequence). Germline trimming cut 3 bases from V and 5 bases from J; bases unmatched to any gene: 6. The CDR3 is CSARARQGVDTQYF. CDR3 nucleotides: TGCAGTGCTAGGGCCAGACAGGGGGTAGATACGCAGTATTTT.

This rearrangement joins TRBV28 to TRBJ2-7; 9 positions match TRBD2. This CDR3 has 15 residues. V lost 8 bases to trimming and J lost 7 bases; unmatched junction nucleotides: 15. Per the germline V gene, CDR1 is MDHEN and CDR2 is SYDVKM. The CDR3 DNA reads as TGTGCCAGCGTCTTTGGCGGGGGGGCCTACAATGAGCAGTACTTC. Its protein product is CASVFGGGAYNEQYF.

The chain recombines TRBV7-2 with TRBJ2-1; D may be TRBD1 or TRBD2 (5 bases each). The CDR3 consists of 14 residues. Per germline, CDR1 SGHTA and CDR2 FQGNSA. V was trimmed by 6 bases and J by 6 bases, leaving 15 bases between them. CDR3 DNA sequence: TGTGCCAGCAGACATACGGGGACGTCCAATGAGCAGTTCTTC. Translated: CASRHTGTSNEQFF. Filled out from reference TRBV7-2 and TRBJ2-1, the complete variable domain reads GAGVSQSPSNKVTEKGKDVELRCDPISGHTALYWYRQSLGQGLEFLIYFQGNSAPDKSGLPSDRFSAERTGGSVSTLTIQRTQQEDSAVYLCASRHTGTSNEQFFGPGTRLTVL.

This clonotype has a handful of counts. The V gene is TRBV7-2, the J gene TRBJ2-1; weak D call: TRBD2 (6 bases). Trimming took off 4 bases at V and 13 bases at J, with 14 bases between the two ends. The CDR3 has 12 amino acids. CDR1 is SGHTA and CDR2 is FQGNSA in the germline V gene. The CDR3 DNA follows: TGTGCCAGCAGCTCCCGCGCTAGCGACCAGTTCTTC. Translated: CASSSRASDQFF.